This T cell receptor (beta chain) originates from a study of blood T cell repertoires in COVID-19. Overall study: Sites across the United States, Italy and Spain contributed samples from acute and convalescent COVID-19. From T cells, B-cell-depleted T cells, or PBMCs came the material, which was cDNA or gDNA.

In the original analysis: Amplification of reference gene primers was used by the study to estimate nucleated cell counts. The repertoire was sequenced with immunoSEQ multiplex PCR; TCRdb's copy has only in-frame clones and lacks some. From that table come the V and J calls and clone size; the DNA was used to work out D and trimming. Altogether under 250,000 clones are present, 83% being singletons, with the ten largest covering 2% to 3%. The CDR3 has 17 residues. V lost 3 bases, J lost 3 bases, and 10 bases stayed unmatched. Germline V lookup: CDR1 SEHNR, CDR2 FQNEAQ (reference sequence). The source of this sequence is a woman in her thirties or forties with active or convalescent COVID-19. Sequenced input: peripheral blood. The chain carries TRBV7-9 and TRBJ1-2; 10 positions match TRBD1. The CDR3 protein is CASSLGGRDRGDYGYTF. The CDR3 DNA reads TGTGCCAGCAGCTTGGGTGGTCGGGACAGGGGAGACTATGGCTACACCTTC.